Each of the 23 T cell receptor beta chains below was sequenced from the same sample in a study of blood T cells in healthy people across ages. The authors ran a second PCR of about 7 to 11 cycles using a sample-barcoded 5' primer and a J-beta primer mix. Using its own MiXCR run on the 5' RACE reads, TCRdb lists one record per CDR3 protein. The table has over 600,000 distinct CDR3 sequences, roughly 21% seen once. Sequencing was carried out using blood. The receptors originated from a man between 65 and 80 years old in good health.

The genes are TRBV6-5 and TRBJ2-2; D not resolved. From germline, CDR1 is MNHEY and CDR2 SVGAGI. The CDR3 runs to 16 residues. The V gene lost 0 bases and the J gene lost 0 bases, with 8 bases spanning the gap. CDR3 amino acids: CASSYSISANTGELFF. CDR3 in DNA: TGTGCCAGCAGTTACTCGATCAGCGCGAACACCGGGGAGCTGTTTTTT.

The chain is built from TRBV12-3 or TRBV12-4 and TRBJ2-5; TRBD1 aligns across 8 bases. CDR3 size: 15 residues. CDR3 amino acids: CASAPSGQGPGTQYF. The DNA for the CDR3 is TGTGCAAGCGCACCGTCCGGACAGGGTCCGGGGACCCAGTACTTC.

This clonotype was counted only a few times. CDR3 sequence (DNA): TGCAGCGTTGTAAGACAGGGCCTCACAGATACGCAGTATTTT. Translating it yields CSVVRQGLTDTQYF. This sequence joins TRBV29-1 and TRBJ2-3; 7 nucleotides match TRBD1. The germline gives CDR1 SQVTM, CDR2 ANQGSEA. The CDR3 extends over 14 amino acids. V shed 4 bases, J shed 2 bases, and the junction held 6 bases outside the gene matches.

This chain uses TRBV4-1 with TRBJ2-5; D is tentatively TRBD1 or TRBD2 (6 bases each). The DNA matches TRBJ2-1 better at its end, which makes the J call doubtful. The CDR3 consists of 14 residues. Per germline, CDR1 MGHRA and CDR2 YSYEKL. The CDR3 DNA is TGCGCCAGCAGCCAAGATCCGGGGGCTAATGAGCAGTTCTTC. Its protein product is CASSQDPGANEQFF.

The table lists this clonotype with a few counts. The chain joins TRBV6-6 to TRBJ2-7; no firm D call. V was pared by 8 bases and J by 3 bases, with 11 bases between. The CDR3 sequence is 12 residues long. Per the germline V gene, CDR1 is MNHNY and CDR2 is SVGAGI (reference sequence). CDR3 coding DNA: TGTGCCAGCGCGAGTTTCGGCTACGAGCAGTACTTC. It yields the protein CASASFGYEQYF.

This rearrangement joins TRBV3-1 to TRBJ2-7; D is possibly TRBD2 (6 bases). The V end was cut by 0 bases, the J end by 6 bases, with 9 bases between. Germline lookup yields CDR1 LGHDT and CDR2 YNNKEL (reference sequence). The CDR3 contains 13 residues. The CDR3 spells CASSQERDSEQYF. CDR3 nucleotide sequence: TGTGCCAGCAGCCAAGAAAGGGACTCCGAGCAGTACTTC.

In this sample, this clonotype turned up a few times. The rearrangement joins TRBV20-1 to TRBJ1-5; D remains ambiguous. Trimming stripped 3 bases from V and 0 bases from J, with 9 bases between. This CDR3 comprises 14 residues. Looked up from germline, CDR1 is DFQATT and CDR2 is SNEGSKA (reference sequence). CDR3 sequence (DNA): TGCAGTGCTAGGAATTCAGGTAGCAATCAGCCCCAGCATTTT. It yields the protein CSARNSGSNQPQHF.

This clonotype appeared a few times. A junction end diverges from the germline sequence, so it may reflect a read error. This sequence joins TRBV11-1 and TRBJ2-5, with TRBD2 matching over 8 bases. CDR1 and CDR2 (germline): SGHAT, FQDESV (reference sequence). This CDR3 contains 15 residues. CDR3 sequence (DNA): TGTGCCAGCAGCTTAGACGGGAGGGACTACAATGAGCGGTTCTTC. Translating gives CASSLDGRDYNERFF.

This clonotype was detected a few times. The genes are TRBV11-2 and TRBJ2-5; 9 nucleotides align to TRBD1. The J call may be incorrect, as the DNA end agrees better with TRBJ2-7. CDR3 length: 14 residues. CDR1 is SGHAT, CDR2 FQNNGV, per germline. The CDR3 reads CASSSGTGSGEQYF. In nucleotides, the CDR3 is TGTGCCAGCAGCTCCGGGACAGGGTCTGGCGAGCAGTACTTC.

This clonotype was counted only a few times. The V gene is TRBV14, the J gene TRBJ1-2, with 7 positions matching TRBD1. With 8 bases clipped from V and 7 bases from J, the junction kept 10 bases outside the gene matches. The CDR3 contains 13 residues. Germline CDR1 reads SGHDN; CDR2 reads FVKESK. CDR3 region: CASGGQPWGGYTF. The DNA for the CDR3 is TGTGCCAGCGGGGGACAGCCTTGGGGTGGCTACACCTTC.

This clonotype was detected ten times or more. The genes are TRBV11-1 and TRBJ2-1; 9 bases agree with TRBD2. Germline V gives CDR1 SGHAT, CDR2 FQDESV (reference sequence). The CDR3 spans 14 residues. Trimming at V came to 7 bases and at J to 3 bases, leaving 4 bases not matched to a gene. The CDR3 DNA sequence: TGTGCCAGCACCCGACTAGCGGACTACAATGAGCAGTTCTTC. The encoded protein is CASTRLADYNEQFF.

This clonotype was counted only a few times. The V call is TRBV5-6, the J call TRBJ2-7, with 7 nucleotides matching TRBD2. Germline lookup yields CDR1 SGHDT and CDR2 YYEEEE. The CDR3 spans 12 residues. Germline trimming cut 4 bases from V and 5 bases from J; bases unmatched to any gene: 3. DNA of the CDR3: TGTGCCAGCAGCCCGGGACTAAACGAGCAGTACTTC. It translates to CASSPGLNEQYF. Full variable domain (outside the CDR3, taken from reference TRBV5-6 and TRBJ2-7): DAGVTQSPTHLIKTRGQQVTLRCSPKSGHDTVSWYQQALGQGPQFIFQYYEEEERQRGNFPDRFSGHQFPNYSSELNVNALLLGDSALYLCASSPGLNEQYFGPGTRLTVT.

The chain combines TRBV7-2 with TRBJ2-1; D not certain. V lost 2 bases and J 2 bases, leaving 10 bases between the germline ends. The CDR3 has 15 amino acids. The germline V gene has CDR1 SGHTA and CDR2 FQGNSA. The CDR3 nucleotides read TGTGCCAGCAGCTTAAGGCGCCGACCCTACAATGAGCAGTTCTTC. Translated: CASSLRRRPYNEQFF.

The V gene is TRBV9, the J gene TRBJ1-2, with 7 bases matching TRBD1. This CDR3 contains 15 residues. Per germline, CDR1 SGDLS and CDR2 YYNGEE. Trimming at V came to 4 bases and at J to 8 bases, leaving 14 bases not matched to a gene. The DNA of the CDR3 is TGTGCCAGCAGCCCCCGTGCGGACAGGAGCGGCGGCTACACCTTC. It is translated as CASSPRADRSGGYTF.

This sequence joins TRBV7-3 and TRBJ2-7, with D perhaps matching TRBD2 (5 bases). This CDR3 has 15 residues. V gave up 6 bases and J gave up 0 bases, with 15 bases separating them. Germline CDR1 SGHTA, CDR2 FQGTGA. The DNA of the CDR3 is TGTGCCAGCAGTTCTCGGGGTATCTACTCCTACGAGCAGTACTTC. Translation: CASSSRGIYSYEQYF. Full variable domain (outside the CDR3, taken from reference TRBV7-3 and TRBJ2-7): GAGVSQTPSNKVTEKGKYVELRCDPISGHTALYWYRQSLGQGPEFLIYFQGTGAADDSGLPNDRFFAVRPEGSVSTLKIQRTERGDSAVYLCASSSRGIYSYEQYFGPGTRLTVT.

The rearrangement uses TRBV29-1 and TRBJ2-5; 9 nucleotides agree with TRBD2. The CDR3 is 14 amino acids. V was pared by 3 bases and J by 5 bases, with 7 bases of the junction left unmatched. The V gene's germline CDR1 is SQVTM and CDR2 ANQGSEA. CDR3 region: CSVDPSGNRETQYF. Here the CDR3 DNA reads TGCAGCGTTGACCCTAGCGGGAACCGGGAGACCCAGTACTTC.

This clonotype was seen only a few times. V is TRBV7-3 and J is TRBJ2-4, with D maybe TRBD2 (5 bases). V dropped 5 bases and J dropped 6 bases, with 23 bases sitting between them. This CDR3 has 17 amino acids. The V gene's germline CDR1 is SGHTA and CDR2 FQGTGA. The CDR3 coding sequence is TGTGCCAGCAGCCTAGGAGGCGTATCCGGAGCATCAAACATTCAGTACTTC. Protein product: CASSLGGVSGASNIQYF.

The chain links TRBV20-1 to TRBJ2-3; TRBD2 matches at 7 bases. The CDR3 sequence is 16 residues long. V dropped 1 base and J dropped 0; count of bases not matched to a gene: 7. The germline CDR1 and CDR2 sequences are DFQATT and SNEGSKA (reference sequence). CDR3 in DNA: TGCAGTGCTAGAGGGCCCTGGGGGGGGAGCACAGATACGCAGTATTTT. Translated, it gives CSARGPWGGSTDTQYF.

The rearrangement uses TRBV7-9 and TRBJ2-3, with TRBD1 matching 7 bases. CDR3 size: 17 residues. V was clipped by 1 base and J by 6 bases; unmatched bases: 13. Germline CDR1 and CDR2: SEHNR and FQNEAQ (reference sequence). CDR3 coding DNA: TGTGCCAGCAGCTTAGTTGAACAGGCAGGGGGTCCGGATACGCAGTATTTT. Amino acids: CASSLVEQAGGPDTQYF.

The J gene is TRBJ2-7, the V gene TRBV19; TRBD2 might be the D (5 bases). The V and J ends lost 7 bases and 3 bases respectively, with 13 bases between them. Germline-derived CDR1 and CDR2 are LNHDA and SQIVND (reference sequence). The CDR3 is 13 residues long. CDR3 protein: CASTISGGYEQYF. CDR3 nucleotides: TGTGCCAGTACCATCAGCGGAGGCTACGAGCAGTACTTC.

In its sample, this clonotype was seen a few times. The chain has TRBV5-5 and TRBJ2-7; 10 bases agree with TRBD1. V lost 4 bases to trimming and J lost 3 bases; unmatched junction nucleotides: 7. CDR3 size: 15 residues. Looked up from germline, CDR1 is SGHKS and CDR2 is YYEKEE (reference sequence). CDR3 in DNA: TGTGCCAGCAGCCGACAGGGGGCAGGCTACTACGAGCAGTACTTC. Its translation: CASSRQGAGYYEQYF.

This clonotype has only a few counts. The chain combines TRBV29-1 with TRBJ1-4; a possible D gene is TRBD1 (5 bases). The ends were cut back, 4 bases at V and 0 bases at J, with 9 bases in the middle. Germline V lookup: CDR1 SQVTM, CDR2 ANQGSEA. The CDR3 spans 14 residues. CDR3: CSVGQQTTNEKLFF. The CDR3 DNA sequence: TGCAGCGTTGGACAGCAAACAACTAATGAAAAACTGTTTTTT.

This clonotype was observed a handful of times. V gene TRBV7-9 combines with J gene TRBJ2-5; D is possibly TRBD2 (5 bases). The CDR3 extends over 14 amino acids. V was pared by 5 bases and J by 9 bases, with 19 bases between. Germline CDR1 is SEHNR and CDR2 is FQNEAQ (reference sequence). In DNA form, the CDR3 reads TGTGCCAGCAGCCCCGGACTCCCCGATTGGGCCCAGTACTTC. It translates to CASSPGLPDWAQYF.